These 18 T cell receptor beta chains share one sample of origin, sequenced in a study of blood T cell repertoires in COVID-19. The table came from immunoSEQ multiplex PCR; TCRdb's copy has only in-frame clones and leaves some out. The sample has 300,000 to 400,000 clones; 88% are singletons. Sequenced sample: PBMCs or T cells enriched from blood (not recorded which). All receptors derive from a woman aged 18-29 years who had recovered from COVID-19.

The rearrangement uses TRBV29-1 and TRBJ1-3; D remains unclear. V was clipped by 4 bases and J by 0 bases, with 13 bases between them. This CDR3 region has 15 residues. CDR1 SQVTM and CDR2 ANQGSEA come from the germline V gene. CDR3 sequence: CSVGRGGSSGNTIYF. The CDR3 DNA sequence: TGCAGCGTTGGGCGGGGAGGGTCCTCTGGAAACACCATATATTTT. The full variable domain, completed using reference TRBV29-1 and TRBJ1-3, is SAVISQKPSRDICQRGTSLTIQCQVDSQVTMMFWYRQQPGQSLTLIATANQGSEATYESGFVIDKFPISRPNLTFSTLTVSNMSPEDSSIYLCSVGRGGSSGNTIYFGEGSWLTVV.

V gene TRBV4-2 combines with J gene TRBJ1-3; D ambiguous. Germline lookup yields CDR1 LGHNA and CDR2 YNFKEQ. The CDR3 has 14 residues. The V gene lost 1 base and the J gene lost 3 bases, with 7 bases spanning the gap. DNA for the CDR3: TGTGCCAGCAGCCAAGCCGGGAATGGAAACACCATATATTTT. As protein: CASSQAGNGNTIYF.

This clone occurred a few times. The chain has TRBV4-3 and TRBJ1-6; weak D call: TRBD1 (6 bases). The ends were cut back, 2 bases at V and 6 bases at J, with 14 bases in the middle. The CDR3 is made up of 16 amino acids. Germline V CDR1 and CDR2: LGHNA, YSLEER. This chain's CDR3 is CASSQTATGSNSPLHF. CDR3 in DNA: TGCGCCAGCAGCCAAACTGCTACAGGGTCTAATTCACCCCTCCACTTT.

This chain joins TRBV7-3 and TRBJ1-3; 8 nucleotides line up with TRBD1. The CDR3 is 16 amino acids. J gave up 0 bases and V 4 bases, and 5 bases lay outside the gene matches. Germline assignment: CDR1 SGHTA and CDR2 FQGTGA. The CDR3 DNA sequence: TGTGCCAGCAGCTCACAGGGGGTAGACTCTGGAAACACCATATATTTT. Amino acid sequence: CASSSQGVDSGNTIYF.

V and J are TRBV2 and TRBJ1-1; D not resolved. The CDR3 contains 14 residues. Germline-derived CDR1 and CDR2 are SNHLY and FYNNEI. The germline V and J ends were trimmed by 6 bases and 5 bases, with 16 bases remaining between them. DNA for the CDR3: TGTGCCAGCAGCCCAGAGGTGAGAGGAACTGAAGCTTTCTTT. Its translation is CASSPEVRGTEAFF. The whole variable domain, filled in from reference TRBV2 and TRBJ1-1, reads EPEVTQTPSHQVTQMGQEVILRCVPISNHLYFYWYRQILGQKVEFLVSFYNNEISEKSEIFDDQFSVERPDGSNFTLKIRSTKLEDSAMYFCASSPEVRGTEAFFGQGTRLTVV.

The chain combines TRBV6-5 with TRBJ1-2, with D tentatively TRBD1 (6 bases). The ends were cut back, 7 bases at V and 2 bases at J, with 11 bases in the middle. The CDR3 has 13 amino acids. In germline, CDR1 is MNHEY, CDR2 SVGAGI. The CDR3 DNA sequence: TGTGCCAGCACTCGGGGGGCAAACTATGGCTACACCTTC. Translating it yields CASTRGANYGYTF.

The J gene is TRBJ1-6, the V gene TRBV4-1, with no clear D. The V gene's germline CDR1 is MGHRA and CDR2 YSYEKL. V lost 0 bases and J 7 bases, leaving 10 bases between the germline ends. The CDR3 spans 15 residues. CDR3 protein: CASSQDQRVNSPLHF. In DNA, the CDR3 is TGCGCCAGCAGCCAAGACCAACGGGTAAATTCACCCCTCCACTTT.

This clone was observed a single time. The V and J genes are TRBV19 and TRBJ2-1; 13 nucleotides align to TRBD2. V dropped 4 bases and J dropped 10; count of bases not matched to a gene: 13. The CDR3 loop spans 17 amino acids. Germline V gene lookup returns CDR1 LNHDA and CDR2 SQIVND (reference sequence). Here the CDR3 DNA reads TGTGCCAGTAGTAATAGACTAGCGGGGGGCCCACCCGGGGAGCAGTTCTTC. Protein: CASSNRLAGGPPGEQFF.

This sequence joins TRBV7-8 and TRBJ1-5; 7 nucleotides match TRBD1. Germline assignment: CDR1 SGHVS and CDR2 FQNEAQ. Trimming at V came to 4 bases and at J to 1 base, leaving 1 base not matched to a gene. CDR3 size: 14 residues. The CDR3 nucleotides are TGTGCCAGCAGCTCAGGGGGGAGCAATCAGCCCCAGCATTTT. The encoded protein is CASSSGGSNQPQHF.

The chain uses TRBV7-9 and TRBJ2-3; TRBD2 aligns across 7 bases. Trimming cost V 2 bases and J 2 bases; bases outside gene matches: 7. This CDR3 spans 16 amino acids. The germline CDR1 and CDR2 sequences are SEHNR and FQNEAQ (reference sequence). CDR3 amino acids: CASSLRAGWPTDTQYF. The CDR3, as DNA: TGTGCCAGCAGCTTAAGAGCGGGGTGGCCCACAGATACGCAGTATTTT.

This chain connects TRBV7-9 to TRBJ2-7, with D tentatively TRBD1 (5 bases). CDR1 SEHNR and CDR2 FQNEAQ come from the germline V gene (reference sequence). V lost 1 base and J lost 6, with 10 bases in between. CDR3 length: 13 residues. The CDR3 reads CASSLVTVVEQYF. The CDR3 DNA reads as TGTGCCAGCAGCTTAGTGACAGTAGTCGAGCAGTACTTC.

This clone appeared a single time. The chain has TRBV5-1 and TRBJ1-6; D unclear. This CDR3 is built from 14 residues. Between the trimmed V and J ends, which lost 4 bases and 9 bases, there was a span of 14 bases. Looked up from germline, CDR1 is SGHRS and CDR2 is YFSETQ. CDR3 region: CASSAEVSGSPLHF. The CDR3 DNA follows: TGCGCCAGCAGCGCGGAGGTCAGTGGTTCACCCCTCCACTTT. The complete variable domain, with remaining parts taken from reference TRBV5-1 and TRBJ1-6, reads KAGVTQTPRYLIKTRGQQVTLSCSPISGHRSVSWYQQTPGQGLQFLFEYFSETQRNKGNFPGRFSGRQFSNSRSEMNVSTLELGDSALYLCASSAEVSGSPLHFGNGTRLTVT.

V gene TRBV5-6 combines with J gene TRBJ2-1; 8 positions match TRBD2. The CDR3 consists of 14 residues. The germline V gene has CDR1 SGHDT and CDR2 YYEEEE. After removal of 4 bases from V and 9 bases from J, the junction contained 9 bases not matched to a gene. The CDR3 region has the DNA TGTGCCAGCAGCACTGGACTAGCCGGTGGTGAGCAGTTCTTC. This gives the protein CASSTGLAGGEQFF.

This sequence joins TRBV12-1 and TRBJ2-7; the table's D call, TRBD2, was not checked against the DNA. TRBV12-1 is flagged as a pseudogene. This CDR3 has 21 amino acids. For the CDR3, the DNA is TGTGCCAGCAGCAACCGGAGGGTTGGGTCGGACCCTATCTCAAGCTCCTACGAGCAGTACTTC. As protein: CASSNRRVGSDPISSSYEQYF.

The gene calls are TRBV27 and TRBJ2-5; 10 bases match TRBD2. The CDR3 is 15 amino acids. With 6 bases clipped from V and 5 bases from J, the junction kept 9 bases outside the gene matches. The germline V gene encodes CDR1 MNHEY and CDR2 SMNVEV (reference sequence). In nucleotides, the CDR3 is TGTGCCAGCAGCCCTGAGCGGGGGGGTCGGGAGACCCAGTACTTC. It is translated as CASSPERGGRETQYF.

The V call is TRBV12-5, the J call TRBJ1-6; D uncertain. The CDR3 length is 17 residues. The germline V and J ends were trimmed by 1 base and 1 base, with 11 bases remaining between them. Per the germline V gene, CDR1 is LGHNT and CDR2 is FRNRAP. CDR3 sequence reads: CASGLGRQWSYNSPLHF. DNA for the CDR3: TGTGCTAGTGGTTTGGGGAGGCAATGGTCCTATAATTCACCCCTCCACTTT. The full variable domain, in which reference TRBV12-5 and TRBJ1-6 provide the parts outside the CDR3, is DARVTQTPRHKVTEMGQEVTMRCQPILGHNTVFWYRQTMMQGLELLAYFRNRAPLDDSGMPKDRFSAEMPDATLATLKIQPSEPRDSAVYFCASGLGRQWSYNSPLHFGNGTRLTVT.

This chain joins TRBV29-1 and TRBJ2-3; TRBD2 agrees at 8 bases. The V gene's germline CDR1 is SQVTM and CDR2 ANQGSEA. Unmatched junction bases numbered 11, after V lost 3 bases and J lost 0 bases. This CDR3 has 17 residues. The CDR3 coding sequence is TGCAGCGTTGAGGCGAGCGGGGGCAGGACTAGCACAGATACGCAGTATTTT. It translates to CSVEASGGRTSTDTQYF.

This clone has a handful of counts. This chain connects TRBV12-3 or TRBV12-4 to TRBJ1-1, with D possibly being TRBD1 (6 bases). The CDR3 is 13 amino acids. Trimming removed 3 bases from V and 4 bases from J, with 9 bases in between. The CDR3 DNA is TGTGCCAGCAGTTTGAGCAGGGGCACTGAAGCTTTCTTT. Translating gives CASSLSRGTEAFF.